This T cell receptor beta chain was sequenced in a study of T-cell memory formation after mild COVID-19. Study information: TCR clusters mostly belonged to single donors.

CDR3 length: 16 residues. CDR1 is LNHDA, CDR2 SQIVND, per germline (reference sequence). Trimming removed 6 bases from V and 4 bases from J; junction bases left unmatched: 13. With constant-segment primers, 5'RACE yielded cDNA libraries of TCR alpha and TCR beta that carried sample barcodes and UMIs. MiXCR, run by TCRdb on the 5' RACE reads, gives a single entry per CDR3 protein. The sample contains 400,000 to 450,000 distinct CDR3 sequences, about 20% of which appear only once. The sample comprised PBMCs or a T cell subset sorted from them (not recorded which). The chain links TRBV19 to TRBJ2-3, with 7 bases fitting TRBD2. The clonotype comes from a man in his late teens or twenties who had mild COVID-19 (a few samples of this study predate the infection). Cell type and time point are not known. The CDR3, as DNA: TGTGCCAGTAGCCCTTGGGGGGGGACGACGGCAGATACGCAGTATTTT. Its protein product is CASSPWGGTTADTQYF.